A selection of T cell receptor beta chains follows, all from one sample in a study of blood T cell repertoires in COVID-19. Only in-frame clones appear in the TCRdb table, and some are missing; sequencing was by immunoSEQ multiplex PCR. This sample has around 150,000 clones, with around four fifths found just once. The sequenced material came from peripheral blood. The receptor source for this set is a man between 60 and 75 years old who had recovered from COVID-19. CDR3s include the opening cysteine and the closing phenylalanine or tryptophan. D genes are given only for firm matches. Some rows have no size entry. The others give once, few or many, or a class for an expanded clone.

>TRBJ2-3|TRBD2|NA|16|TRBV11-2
TGTGCCAGCAGCTTACCTAGCGGGGGCGGTACAGATACGCAGTATTTT
CASSLPSGGGTDTQYF
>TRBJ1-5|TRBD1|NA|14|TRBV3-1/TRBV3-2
TGTGCCAGCAGCCAGGGGACAGGGGGTCAGCCCCAGCATTTT
CASSQGTGGQPQHF
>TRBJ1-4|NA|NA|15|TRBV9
TGTGCCAGCAGCGCTAAGGAGGCAGTTGGGGAAAAACTGTTTTTT
CASSAKEAVGEKLFF
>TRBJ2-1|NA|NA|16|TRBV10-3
TGTGCCATCAGCCCGACAGGTAGTGGGGTTTACAATGAGCAGTTCTTC
CAISPTGSGVYNEQFF
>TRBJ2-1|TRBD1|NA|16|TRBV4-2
TGTGCCAGCAGCCAAGACGGGACAGGGGGTCCTAATGAGCAGTTCTTC
CASSQDGTGGPNEQFF
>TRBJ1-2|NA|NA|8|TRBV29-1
TGCCCCCGGAGAGGCTACACCTTC
CPRRGYTF
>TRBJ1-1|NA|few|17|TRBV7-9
TGTGCCAGCAGCTCAGAGCCATACAGGGATTGGGACACTGAAGCTTTCTTT
CASSSEPYRDWDTEAFF
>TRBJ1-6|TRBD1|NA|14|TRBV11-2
TGTGCCAGCAGCTCTCAGGGGGTGGTTTCACCCCTCCACTTT
CASSSQGVVSPLHF
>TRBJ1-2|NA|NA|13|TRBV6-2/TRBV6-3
TGTGCCAGCAGTCGAGCCGACAGCTATGGCTACACCTTC
CASSRADSYGYTF
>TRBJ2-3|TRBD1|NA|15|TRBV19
TGTGCCAGTAGTGAGACAGGGACGTACACAGATACGCAGTATTTT
CASSETGTYTDTQYF
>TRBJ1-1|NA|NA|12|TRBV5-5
TGTGCCTCTGTGTTTGAGGGCACTGAAGCTTTCTTT
CASVFEGTEAFF
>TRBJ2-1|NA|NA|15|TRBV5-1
TGCGCCAGTCCACCCCCGGAGAGGGTAAGGAATGAGCAGTTCTTC
CASPPPERVRNEQFF
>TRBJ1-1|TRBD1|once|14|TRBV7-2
TGTGCCAGCAGTCTTTCAACAGGGGAAACTGAAGCTTTCTTT
CASSLSTGETEAFF